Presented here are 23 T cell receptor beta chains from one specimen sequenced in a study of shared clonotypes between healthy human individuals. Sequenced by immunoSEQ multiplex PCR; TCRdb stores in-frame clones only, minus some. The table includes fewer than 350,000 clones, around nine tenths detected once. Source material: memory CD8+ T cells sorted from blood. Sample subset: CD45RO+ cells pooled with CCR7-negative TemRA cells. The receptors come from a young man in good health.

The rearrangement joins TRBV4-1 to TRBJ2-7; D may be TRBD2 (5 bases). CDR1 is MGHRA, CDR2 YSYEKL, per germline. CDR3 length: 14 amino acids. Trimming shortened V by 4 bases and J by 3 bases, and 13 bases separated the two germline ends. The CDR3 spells CASSPRTGDYEQYF. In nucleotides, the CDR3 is TGCGCCAGCAGCCCACGGACTGGAGACTACGAGCAGTACTTC.

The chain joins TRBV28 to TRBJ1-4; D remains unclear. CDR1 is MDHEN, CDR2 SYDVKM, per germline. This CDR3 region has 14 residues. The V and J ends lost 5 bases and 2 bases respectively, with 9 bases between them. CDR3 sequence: CASSTIHTNEKLFF. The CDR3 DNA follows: TGTGCCAGCAGTACAATACACACTAATGAAAAACTGTTTTTT.

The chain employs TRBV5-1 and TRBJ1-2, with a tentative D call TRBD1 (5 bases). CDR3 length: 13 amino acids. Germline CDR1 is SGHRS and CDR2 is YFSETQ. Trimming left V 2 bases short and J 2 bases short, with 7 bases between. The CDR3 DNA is TGCGCCAGCAGCTTCGGGGACAACTATGGCTACACCTTC. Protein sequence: CASSFGDNYGYTF.

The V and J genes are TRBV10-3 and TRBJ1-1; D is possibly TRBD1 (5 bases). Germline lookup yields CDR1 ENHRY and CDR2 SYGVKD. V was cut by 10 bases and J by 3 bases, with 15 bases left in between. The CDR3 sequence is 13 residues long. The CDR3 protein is CATAEGSDTEAFF. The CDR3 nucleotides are TGTGCCACCGCGGAGGGGAGTGACACTGAAGCTTTCTTT.

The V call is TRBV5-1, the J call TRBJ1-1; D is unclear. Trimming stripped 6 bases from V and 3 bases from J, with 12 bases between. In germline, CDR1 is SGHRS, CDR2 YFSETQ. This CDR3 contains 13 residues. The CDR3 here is CASKVHEDTEAFF. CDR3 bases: TGCGCCAGCAAGGTCCATGAGGACACTGAAGCTTTCTTT.

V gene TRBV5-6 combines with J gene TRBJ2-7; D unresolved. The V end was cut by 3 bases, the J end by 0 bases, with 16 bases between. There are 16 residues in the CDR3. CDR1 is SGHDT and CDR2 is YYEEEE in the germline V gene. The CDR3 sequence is CASSSLEEPSSYEQYF. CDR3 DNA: TGTGCCAGCAGCTCCCTCGAGGAACCTAGCTCCTACGAGCAGTACTTC.

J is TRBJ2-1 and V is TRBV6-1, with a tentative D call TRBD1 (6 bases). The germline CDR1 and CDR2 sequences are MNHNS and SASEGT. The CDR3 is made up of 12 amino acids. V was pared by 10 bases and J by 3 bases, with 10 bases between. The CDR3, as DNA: TGTGCCACCGCGACAGGCTACAATGAGCAGTTCTTC. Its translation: CATATGYNEQFF.

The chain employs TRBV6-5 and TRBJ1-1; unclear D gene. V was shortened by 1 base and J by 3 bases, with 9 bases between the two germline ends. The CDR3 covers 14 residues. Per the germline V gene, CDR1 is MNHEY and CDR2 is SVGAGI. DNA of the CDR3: TGTGCCAGCAGTTACTTAGGAGGTTACACTGAAGCTTTCTTT. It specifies CASSYLGGYTEAFF.

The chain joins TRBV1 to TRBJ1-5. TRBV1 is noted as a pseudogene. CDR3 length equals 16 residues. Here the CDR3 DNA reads TGCACCAGCAGCCAAGATGGTGGAGGGGTAGTTCAGCCCCAGCATTTT. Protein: CTSSQDGGGVVQPQHF.

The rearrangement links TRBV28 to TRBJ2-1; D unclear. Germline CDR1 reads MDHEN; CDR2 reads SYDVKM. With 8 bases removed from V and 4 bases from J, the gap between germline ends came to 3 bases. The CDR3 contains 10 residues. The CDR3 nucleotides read TGTGCCAGCGCATACAATGAGCAGTTCTTC. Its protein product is CASAYNEQFF. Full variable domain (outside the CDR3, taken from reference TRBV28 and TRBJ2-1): DVKVTQSSRYLVKRTGEKVFLECVQDMDHENMFWYRQDPGLGLRLIYFSYDVKMKEKGDIPEGYSVSREKKERFSLILESASTNQTSMYLCASAYNEQFFGPGTRLTVL.

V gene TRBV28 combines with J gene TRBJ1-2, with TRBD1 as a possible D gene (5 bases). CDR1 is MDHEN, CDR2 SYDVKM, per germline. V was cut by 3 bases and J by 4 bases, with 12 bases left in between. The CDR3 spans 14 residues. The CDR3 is CASSFRGGVYGYTF. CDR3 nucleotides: TGTGCCAGCAGTTTCCGGGGGGGTGTCTATGGCTACACCTTC.

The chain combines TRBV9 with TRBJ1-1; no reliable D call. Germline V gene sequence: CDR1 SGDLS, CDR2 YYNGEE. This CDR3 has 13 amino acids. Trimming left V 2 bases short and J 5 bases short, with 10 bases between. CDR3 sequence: CASSVAFGTEAFF. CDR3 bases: TGTGCCAGCAGCGTCGCATTTGGGACTGAAGCTTTCTTT.

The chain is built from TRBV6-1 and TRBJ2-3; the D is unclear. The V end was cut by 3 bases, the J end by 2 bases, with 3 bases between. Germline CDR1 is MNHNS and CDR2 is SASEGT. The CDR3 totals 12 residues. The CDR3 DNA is TGTGCCAGCAGTGAGAACACAGATACGCAGTATTTT. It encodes CASSENTDTQYF.

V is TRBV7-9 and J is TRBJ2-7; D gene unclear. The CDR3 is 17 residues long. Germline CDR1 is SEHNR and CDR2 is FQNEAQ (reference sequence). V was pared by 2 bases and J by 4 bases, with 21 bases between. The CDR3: CASSLPPWDDLRYEQYF. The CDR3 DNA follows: TGTGCCAGCAGCTTACCCCCCTGGGATGATCTACGATACGAGCAGTACTTC.

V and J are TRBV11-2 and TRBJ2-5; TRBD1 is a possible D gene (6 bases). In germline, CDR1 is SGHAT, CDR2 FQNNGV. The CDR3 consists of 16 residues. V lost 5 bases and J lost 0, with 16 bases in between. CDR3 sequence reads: CASSPHPHRDQETQYF. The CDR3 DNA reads TGTGCCAGCAGCCCGCACCCTCACAGGGACCAAGAGACCCAGTACTTC.

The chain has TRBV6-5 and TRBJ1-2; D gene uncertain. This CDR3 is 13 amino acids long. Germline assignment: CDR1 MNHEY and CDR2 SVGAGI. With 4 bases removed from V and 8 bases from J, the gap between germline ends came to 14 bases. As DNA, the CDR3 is TGTGCCAGCAGTTTATACCCGACGTACGGCTACACCTTC. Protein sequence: CASSLYPTYGYTF.

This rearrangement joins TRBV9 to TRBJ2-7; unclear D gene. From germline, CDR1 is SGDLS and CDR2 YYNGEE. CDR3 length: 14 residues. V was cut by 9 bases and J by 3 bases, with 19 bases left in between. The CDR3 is CATSRWAEDYEQYF. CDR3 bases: TGTGCCACCTCCCGGTGGGCGGAAGACTACGAGCAGTACTTC.

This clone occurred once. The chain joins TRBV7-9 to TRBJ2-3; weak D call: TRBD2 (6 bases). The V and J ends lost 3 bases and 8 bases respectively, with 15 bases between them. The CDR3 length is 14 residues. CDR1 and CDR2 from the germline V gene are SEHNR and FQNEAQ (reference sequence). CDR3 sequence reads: CASSLGGTLATQYF. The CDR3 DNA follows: TGTGCCAGCAGCTTGGGCGGGACCCTAGCTACGCAGTATTTT.

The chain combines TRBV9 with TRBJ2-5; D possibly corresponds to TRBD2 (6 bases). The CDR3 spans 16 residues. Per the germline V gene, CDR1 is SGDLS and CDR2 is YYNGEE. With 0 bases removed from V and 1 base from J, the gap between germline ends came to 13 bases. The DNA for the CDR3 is TGTGCCAGCAGCGTAGCGGGATTAGCGGCCCAAGAGACCCAGTACTTC. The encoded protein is CASSVAGLAAQETQYF. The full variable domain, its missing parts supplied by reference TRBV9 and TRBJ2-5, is DSGVTQTPKHLITATGQRVTLRCSPRSGDLSVYWYQQSLDQGLQFLIQYYNGEERAKGNILERFSAQQFPDLHSELNLSSLELGDSALYFCASSVAGLAAQETQYFGPGTRLLVL.

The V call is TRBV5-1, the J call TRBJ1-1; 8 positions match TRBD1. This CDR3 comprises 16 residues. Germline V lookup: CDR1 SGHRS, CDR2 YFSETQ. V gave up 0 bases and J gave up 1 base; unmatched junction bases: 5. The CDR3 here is CASSLGQGAGNTEAFF. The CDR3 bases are TGCGCCAGCAGCTTGGGCCAGGGGGCGGGGAACACTGAAGCTTTCTTT.

CDR3 region: CASSFETDEQYF. The CDR3 DNA follows: TGTGCCAGCAGTTTTGAGACGGACGAGCAGTACTTC. This rearrangement joins TRBV28 to TRBJ2-7; D is uncertain. The CDR3 has 12 amino acids. Between the trimmed V and J ends, which lost 3 bases and 5 bases, there was a span of 8 bases. Germline V gene lookup returns CDR1 MDHEN and CDR2 SYDVKM.

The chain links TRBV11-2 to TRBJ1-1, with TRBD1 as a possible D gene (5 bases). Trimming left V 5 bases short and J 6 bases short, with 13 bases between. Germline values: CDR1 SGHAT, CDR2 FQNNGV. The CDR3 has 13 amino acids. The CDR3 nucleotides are TGTGCCAGCAGCCCGGACATGGGATCTGAAGCTTTCTTT. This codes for CASSPDMGSEAFF.

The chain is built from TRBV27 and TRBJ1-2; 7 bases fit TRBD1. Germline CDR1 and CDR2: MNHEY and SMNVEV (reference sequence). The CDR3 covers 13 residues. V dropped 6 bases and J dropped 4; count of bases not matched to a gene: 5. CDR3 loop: CASSDRVGYGYTF. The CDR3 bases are TGTGCCAGCAGCGACAGGGTCGGCTATGGCTACACCTTC.